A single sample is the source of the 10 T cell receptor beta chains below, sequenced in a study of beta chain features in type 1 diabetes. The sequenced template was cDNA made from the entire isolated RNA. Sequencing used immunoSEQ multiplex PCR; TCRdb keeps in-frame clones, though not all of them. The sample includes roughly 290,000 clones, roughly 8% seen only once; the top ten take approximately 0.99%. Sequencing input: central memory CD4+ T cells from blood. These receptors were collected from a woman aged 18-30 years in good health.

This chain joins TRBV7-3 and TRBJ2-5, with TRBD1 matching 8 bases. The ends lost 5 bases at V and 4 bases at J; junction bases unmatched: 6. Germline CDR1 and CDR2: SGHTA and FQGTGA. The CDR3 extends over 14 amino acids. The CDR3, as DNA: TGTGCCAGCAGCGACCCCGACAGGGGAGAGACCCAGTACTTC. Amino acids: CASSDPDRGETQYF.

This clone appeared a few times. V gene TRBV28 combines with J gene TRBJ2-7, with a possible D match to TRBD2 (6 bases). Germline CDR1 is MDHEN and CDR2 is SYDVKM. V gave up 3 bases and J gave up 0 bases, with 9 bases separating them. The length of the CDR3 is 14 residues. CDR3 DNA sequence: TGTGCCAGCAGTTTGGCGGGGAGCTCCTACGAGCAGTACTTC. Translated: CASSLAGSSYEQYF. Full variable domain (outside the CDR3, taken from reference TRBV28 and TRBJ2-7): DVKVTQSSRYLVKRTGEKVFLECVQDMDHENMFWYRQDPGLGLRLIYFSYDVKMKEKGDIPEGYSVSREKKERFSLILESASTNQTSMYLCASSLAGSSYEQYFGPGTRLTVT.

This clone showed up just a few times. CDR3 residues: CAWRGTGFQETQYF. The DNA of the CDR3 is TGTGCCTGGAGAGGGACAGGTTTCCAAGAGACCCAGTACTTC. The J gene is TRBJ2-5, the V gene TRBV30, with 8 bases aligning to TRBD1. This CDR3 has 14 residues. The V gene end was trimmed by 3 bases and the J gene end by 1 base; junction bases not matched to a gene: 4. CDR1 and CDR2 from the germline V gene are GTSNPN and SVGIG (reference sequence).

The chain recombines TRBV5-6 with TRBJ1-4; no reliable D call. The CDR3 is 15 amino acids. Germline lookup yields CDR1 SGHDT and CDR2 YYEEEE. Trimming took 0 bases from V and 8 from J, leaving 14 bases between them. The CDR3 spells CASSLGVFSGEKLFF. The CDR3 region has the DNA TGTGCCAGCAGCTTGGGGGTGTTCTCGGGAGAAAAACTGTTTTTT.

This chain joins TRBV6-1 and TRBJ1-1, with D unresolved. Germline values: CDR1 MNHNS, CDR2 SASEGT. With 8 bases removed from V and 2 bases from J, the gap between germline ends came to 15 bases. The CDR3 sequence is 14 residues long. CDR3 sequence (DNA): TGTGCCAGCTCACCGTTGTCCGGCAACACTGAAGCTTTCTTT. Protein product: CASSPLSGNTEAFF.

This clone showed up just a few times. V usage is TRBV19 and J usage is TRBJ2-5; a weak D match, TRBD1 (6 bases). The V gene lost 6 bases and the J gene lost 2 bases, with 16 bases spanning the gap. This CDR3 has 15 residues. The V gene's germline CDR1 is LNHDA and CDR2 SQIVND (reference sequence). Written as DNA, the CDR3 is TGTGCCAGTAGCAGAACAGGACAGAATCAAGAGACCCAGTACTTC. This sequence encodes CASSRTGQNQETQYF. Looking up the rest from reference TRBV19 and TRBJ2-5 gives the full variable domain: DGGITQSPKYLFRKEGQNVTLSCEQNLNHDAMYWYRQDPGQGLRLIYYSQIVNDFQKGDIAEGYSVSREKKESFPLTVTSAQKNPTAFYLCASSRTGQNQETQYFGPGTRLLVL.

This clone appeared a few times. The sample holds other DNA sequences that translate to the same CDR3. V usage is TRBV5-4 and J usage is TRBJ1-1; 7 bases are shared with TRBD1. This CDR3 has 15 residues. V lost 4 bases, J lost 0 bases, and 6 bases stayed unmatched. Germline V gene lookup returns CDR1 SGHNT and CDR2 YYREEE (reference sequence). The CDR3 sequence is CASSLGGQMNTEAFF. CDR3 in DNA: TGTGCCAGCAGCCTGGGGGGACAGATGAACACTGAAGCTTTCTTT.

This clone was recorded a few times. CDR3 in amino acids: CASSLAGRQSNQPQHF. The DNA of the CDR3 is TGTGCCAGCAGCTTAGCAGGGAGACAGAGCAATCAGCCCCAGCATTTT. The V call is TRBV7-9, the J call TRBJ1-5; perhaps TRBD1 as D (5 bases). Germline loops: CDR1 SEHNR, CDR2 FQNEAQ (reference sequence). This CDR3 is built from 16 residues. V lost 0 bases and J 1 base, leaving 10 bases between the germline ends.

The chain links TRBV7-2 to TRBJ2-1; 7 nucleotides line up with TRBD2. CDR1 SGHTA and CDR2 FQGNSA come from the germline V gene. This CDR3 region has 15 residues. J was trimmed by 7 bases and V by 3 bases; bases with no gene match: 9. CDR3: CASSFTAGTMNEQFF. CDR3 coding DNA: TGTGCCAGCAGCTTTACTGCCGGGACTATGAATGAGCAGTTCTTC. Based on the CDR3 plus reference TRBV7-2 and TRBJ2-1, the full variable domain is GAGVSQSPSNKVTEKGKDVELRCDPISGHTALYWYRQSLGQGLEFLIYFQGNSAPDKSGLPSDRFSAERTGGSVSTLTIQRTQQEDSAVYLCASSFTAGTMNEQFFGPGTRLTVL.

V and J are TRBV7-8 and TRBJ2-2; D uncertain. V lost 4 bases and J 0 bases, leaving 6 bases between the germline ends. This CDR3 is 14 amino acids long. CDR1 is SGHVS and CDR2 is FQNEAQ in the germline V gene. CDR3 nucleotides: TGTGCCAGCAGCTCCACATCGAACACCGGGGAGCTGTTTTTT. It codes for CASSSTSNTGELFF.